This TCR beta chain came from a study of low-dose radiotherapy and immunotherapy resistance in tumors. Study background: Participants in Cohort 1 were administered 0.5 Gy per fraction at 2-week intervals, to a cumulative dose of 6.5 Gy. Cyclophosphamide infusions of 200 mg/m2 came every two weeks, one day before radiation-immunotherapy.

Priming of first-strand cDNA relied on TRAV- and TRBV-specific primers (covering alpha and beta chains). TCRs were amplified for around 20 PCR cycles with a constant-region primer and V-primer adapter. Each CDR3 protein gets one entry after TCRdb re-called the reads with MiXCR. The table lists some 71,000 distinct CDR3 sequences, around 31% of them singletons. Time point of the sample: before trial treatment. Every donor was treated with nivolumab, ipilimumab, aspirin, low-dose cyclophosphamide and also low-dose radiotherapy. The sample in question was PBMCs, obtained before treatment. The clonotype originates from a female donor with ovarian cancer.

CDR3 DNA: TGCGCCAGCAGCGCCGGGACAGGGGCCGAAAAACTGTTTTTT. Amino acid sequence: CASSAGTGAEKLFF. This chain links TRBV5-1 with TRBJ1-4, with TRBD1 matching over 10 bases. Unmatched junction bases numbered 5, after V lost 4 bases and J lost 8 bases. Germline CDR1 is SGHRS and CDR2 is YFSETQ. This CDR3 contains 14 residues. Variable domain in full (rest from reference TRBV5-1 and TRBJ1-4): KAGVTQTPRYLIKTRGQQVTLSCSPISGHRSVSWYQQTPGQGLQFLFEYFSETQRNKGNFPGRFSGRQFSNSRSEMNVSTLELGDSALYLCASSAGTGAEKLFFGSGTQLSVL.